The 15 T cell receptor beta chains below all came from one sample that was sequenced in a study of T cells in localized non-small cell lung cancer. Here immunoSEQ multiplex PCR was the method, and the copy in TCRdb shows in-frame clones only, minus some. The data show thousands of clones, roughly 20% seen once. This specimen was lung tumor tissue, taken before any cancer treatment. These receptors were taken from a male donor older than 55 with stage II lung adenocarcinoma.

V usage is TRBV6-8 and J usage is TRBJ1-1, with D possibly matching TRBD1 (6 bases). The V end lost 6 bases, the J end lost 2 bases, and 13 bases lay between the germline ends. There are 14 residues in the CDR3. Germline loops: CDR1 MNHGY, CDR2 SAAAGT. The DNA of the CDR3 is TGTGCCAGCAGGGTTTGGGGGCCCAACACTGAAGCTTTCTTT. Translation gives CASRVWGPNTEAFF.

This chain connects TRBV6-8 to TRBJ1-1; 7 nucleotides match TRBD1. The J segment lost 0 bases and the V segment lost 2 bases, leaving 3 bases of the junction unmatched. The CDR3 is 15 residues long. Germline V gene data show CDR1 as MNHGY and CDR2 as SAAAGT. CDR3 loop: CASSYAGGLNTEAFF. The CDR3 DNA follows: TGTGCCAGCAGTTACGCAGGGGGTTTGAACACTGAAGCTTTCTTT.

This clone has a count of ten or more. CDR3 region: CASSQASWGDQPQHF. The CDR3 DNA is TGCGCCAGCAGCCAAGCCTCTTGGGGAGATCAGCCCCAGCATTTT. The chain links TRBV4-1 to TRBJ1-5; no clear D gene. Germline CDR1 and CDR2: MGHRA and YSYEKL. This CDR3 contains 15 residues. The V gene lost 1 base and the J gene lost 5 bases, with 12 bases spanning the gap.

This clone was counted between two and nine times. The J gene is TRBJ2-1, the V gene TRBV11-3; 10 bases fit TRBD1. CDR3 length equals 15 residues. V dropped 4 bases and J dropped 6; count of bases not matched to a gene: 6. CDR1 and CDR2 (germline): SGHNT, YENEEA. This CDR3 is CASSSRDRGSNEQFF. As DNA, the CDR3 is TGTGCCAGCAGCTCCCGGGACAGGGGATCCAATGAGCAGTTCTTC.

This chain joins TRBV6-8 and TRBJ2-4, with 7 bases that match TRBD1. The CDR3 spans 15 residues. Trimming removed 7 bases from V and 8 bases from J; junction bases left unmatched: 14. Germline V gene lookup returns CDR1 MNHGY and CDR2 SAAAGT. The CDR3 nucleotides read TGTGCCAGCAAACTTTCGAGAGCAGGGGGTGACATTCAGTACTTC. This sequence encodes CASKLSRAGGDIQYF.

The chain links TRBV9 to TRBJ1-2; D may be TRBD1 (5 bases). Between the trimmed V and J ends, which lost 2 bases and 7 bases, there was a span of 18 bases. The CDR3 has 15 residues. CDR1 and CDR2 (germline): SGDLS, YYNGEE. The CDR3 loop is CASSVGGSGTGGYTF. The CDR3 coding sequence is TGTGCCAGCAGCGTTGGAGGTTCAGGGACGGGTGGCTACACCTTC.

This clone was observed a handful of times. The chain employs TRBV19 and TRBJ2-2, with 7 bases that match TRBD2. The CDR3 spans 15 residues. The germline gives CDR1 LNHDA, CDR2 SQIVND (reference sequence). V shed 4 bases, J shed 0 bases, and the junction held 2 bases outside the gene matches. CDR3 nucleotide sequence: TGTGCCAGTAGTAATGCGGGGGCGAACACCGGGGAGCTGTTTTTT. Residues: CASSNAGANTGELFF.

This chain connects TRBV11-3 to TRBJ1-1; TRBD1 aligns across 7 bases. CDR1 SGHNT and CDR2 YENEEA come from the germline V gene. The junction had 5 bases not matched to a gene; V was cut back by 2 bases and J by 5 bases. CDR3 length: 14 amino acids. CDR3 residues: CASSLSQGRTEAFF. CDR3 DNA sequence: TGTGCCAGCAGCTTATCACAGGGGAGGACTGAAGCTTTCTTT.

This clone was detected only a few times. The gene calls are TRBV2 and TRBJ1-6, with no clear D. V lost 0 bases and J lost 10, with 13 bases in between. This CDR3 has 15 amino acids. Per the germline V gene, CDR1 is SNHLY and CDR2 is FYNNEI. This CDR3 is CASSEAEVGRSPLHF. Here the CDR3 DNA reads TGTGCCAGCAGTGAAGCGGAAGTAGGTCGCTCACCCCTCCACTTT. Filled out from reference TRBV2 and TRBJ1-6, the complete variable domain reads EPEVTQTPSHQVTQMGQEVILRCVPISNHLYFYWYRQILGQKVEFLVSFYNNEISEKSEIFDDQFSVERPDGSNFTLKIRSTKLEDSAMYFCASSEAEVGRSPLHFGNGTRLTVT.

The chain joins TRBV11-3 to TRBJ2-7; D is uncertain. V shed 3 bases and J shed 0 bases, with 12 bases lying between them. This CDR3 comprises 15 residues. Germline V gene sequence: CDR1 SGHNT, CDR2 YENEEA. The CDR3 loop reads CASSFFGQSSYEQYF. CDR3 coding DNA: TGTGCCAGCAGCTTTTTTGGGCAAAGCTCCTACGAGCAGTACTTC.

The chain is built from TRBV4-1 and TRBJ1-5; D is ambiguous. The germline gives CDR1 MGHRA, CDR2 YSYEKL. With 0 bases removed from V and 7 bases from J, the gap between germline ends came to 7 bases. The CDR3 has 13 residues. The CDR3 sequence is CASSQDEWQPQHF. CDR3 DNA sequence: TGCGCCAGCAGCCAAGATGAGTGGCAGCCCCAGCATTTT.

This clone is categorized as medium-sized. This rearrangement joins TRBV11-3 to TRBJ2-3, with TRBD2 identical over 9 bases. Looked up from germline, CDR1 is SGHNT and CDR2 is YENEEA. J lost 2 bases, V lost 2 bases, and 17 bases had no gene match. CDR3 length: 20 residues. The CDR3 sequence: CASSLYPGLARDVPTDTQYF. CDR3 nucleotide sequence: TGTGCCAGCAGCTTATATCCCGGACTAGCGAGGGACGTACCCACAGATACGCAGTATTTT. Filled out from reference TRBV11-3 and TRBJ2-3, the complete variable domain reads EAGVVQSPRYKIIEKKQPVAFWCNPISGHNTLYWYLQNLGQGPELLIRYENEEAVDDSQLPKDRFSAERLKGVDSTLKIQPAELGDSAVYLCASSLYPGLARDVPTDTQYFGPGTRLTVL.

This chain joins TRBV29-1 and TRBJ2-5; D possibly corresponds to TRBD1 (6 bases). Germline V gene sequence: CDR1 SQVTM, CDR2 ANQGSEA. V lost 5 bases and J lost 3, with 10 bases in between. The length of the CDR3 is 12 residues. CDR3 region: CSVYHREETQYF. CDR3 sequence (DNA): TGCAGCGTTTACCACAGGGAAGAGACCCAGTACTTC.

This clone was seen a few times. The CDR3 here is CASSYFSRVQETQYF. As DNA, the CDR3 is TGTGCCAGCAGTTACTTCTCCAGAGTCCAAGAGACCCAGTACTTC. The chain employs TRBV6-8 and TRBJ2-5, with D unresolved. The germline V gene encodes CDR1 MNHGY and CDR2 SAAAGT. V lost 1 base to trimming and J lost 1 base, with 10 bases between them. This CDR3 spans 15 amino acids.

This chain connects TRBV19 to TRBJ1-1; a weak D match, TRBD1 (5 bases). Per germline, CDR1 LNHDA and CDR2 SQIVND (reference sequence). V lost 7 bases, J lost 5 bases, and 23 bases lay in between. The CDR3 spans 16 residues. Here the CDR3 reads CASKPPGVGRRTEAFF. CDR3 nucleotides: TGTGCCAGTAAGCCCCCGGGGGTAGGGAGGAGGACTGAAGCTTTCTTT.